The source of this TCR beta chain is a study of T cell responses to AZD1222 COVID-19 vaccine. Generated by immunoSEQ multiplex PCR, the TCRdb table keeps only in-frame clones and is missing some. The sample lists 90,000 to 150,000 clones, 85% to 90% seen once, with 8.4% in the top ten. This CDR3 comprises 13 residues. Trimming removed 1 base from V and 7 bases from J, with 8 bases in between. Germline V gene sequence: CDR1 SGHDN, CDR2 FVKESK. V is TRBV14 and J is TRBJ1-3; D unclear. The sample here was peripheral blood, taken on day 0 of AZD1222 vaccination. The clonotype was recovered from an adult in good health. CDR3 residues: CASSQGVANTIYF. The CDR3 bases are TGTGCCAGCAGCCAAGGTGTCGCGAACACCATATATTTT.